Presented here are 10 T cell receptor beta chains from one specimen sequenced in a study of cytomegalovirus exposure and HLA in healthy donors. This PCR relied on a set of 60 Vbeta primers and 13 Jbeta primers. Profiling relied on immunoSEQ multiplex PCR, and the TCRdb table lists in-frame clones only, not all of them. This sample has about 140,000 clones, with around 66% found just once. Sample: PBMCs. These receptors all come from a woman in her fifties or sixties in good health and CMV-seronegative.

This clone was counted only a few times. The chain couples TRBV2 to TRBJ1-4; maybe TRBD1 (5 bases). Germline loops: CDR1 SNHLY, CDR2 FYNNEI. This CDR3 has 13 amino acids. The V end lost 5 bases, the J end lost 14 bases, and 18 bases lay between the germline ends. In nucleotides, the CDR3 is TGTGCCAGCAGTCTTGATAACCAGGGAGGGCTGTTTTTT. It encodes CASSLDNQGGLFF.

This clone was seen only a few times. This chain connects TRBV4-3 to TRBJ1-2, with a possible D match to TRBD1 (6 bases). CDR1 LGHNA and CDR2 YSLEER come from the germline V gene. V was pared by 0 bases and J by 1 base, with 18 bases between. This CDR3 has 18 amino acids. CDR3 sequence (DNA): TGCGCCAGCAGCCAAGATCCGAGTCCCCAGGGGTTTAACTATGGCTACACCTTC. Amino acids: CASSQDPSPQGFNYGYTF.

The chain recombines TRBV27 with TRBJ2-3, with TRBD2 matching 9 bases. The CDR3 has 14 residues. V was pared by 6 bases and J by 4 bases, with 5 bases of the junction left unmatched. Germline CDR1 is MNHEY and CDR2 is SMNVEV (reference sequence). This CDR3 is CASSRAGGPDTQYF. The CDR3, as DNA: TGTGCCAGCAGCCGAGCGGGGGGACCAGATACGCAGTATTTT.

Only one count was recorded for this clone. The chain couples TRBV29-1 to TRBJ2-7; TRBD1 is a possible D gene (6 bases). Germline CDR1 SQVTM, CDR2 ANQGSEA. This CDR3 region has 12 residues. Trimming took 5 bases from V and 6 from J, leaving 14 bases between them. The CDR3 protein is CSVPGQTGEQYF. CDR3 nucleotides: TGCAGCGTTCCGGGACAAACCGGCGAGCAGTACTTC.

This clone was seen a handful of times. This chain connects TRBV5-1 to TRBJ2-3; 10 bases agree with TRBD2. Trimming at V came to 2 bases and at J to 5 bases, leaving 5 bases not matched to a gene. Germline V gene sequence: CDR1 SGHRS, CDR2 YFSETQ. The CDR3 length is 15 residues. CDR3 coding DNA: TGCGCCAGCAGCTTAGCGGGGGGGCTGCAAGATACGCAGTATTTT. It translates to CASSLAGGLQDTQYF.

J is TRBJ1-4 and V is TRBV7-8; D not resolved. The CDR3 sequence is 16 residues long. Germline V CDR1 and CDR2: SGHVS, FQNEAQ. V lost 0 bases, J lost 4 bases, and 12 bases lay in between. The CDR3, as DNA: TGTGCCAGCAGCTTAGCGAGGGCAGCTAATAATGAAAAACTGTTTTTT. This encodes CASSLARAANNEKLFF.

J is TRBJ2-5 and V is TRBV29-1; TRBD2 is a possible D gene (6 bases). The CDR3 has 14 residues. V gave up 4 bases and J gave up 4 bases, with 16 bases separating them. Germline CDR1 and CDR2: SQVTM and ANQGSEA. The CDR3 protein is CSVGVGSWLETQYF. Here the CDR3 DNA reads TGCAGCGTTGGAGTCGGGAGCTGGCTAGAGACCCAGTACTTC.

This chain connects TRBV5-6 to TRBJ1-2; TRBD1 aligns across 8 bases. Germline V gene sequence: CDR1 SGHDT, CDR2 YYEEEE. The J segment lost 4 bases and the V segment lost 4 bases, leaving 6 bases of the junction unmatched. The CDR3 is 14 amino acids. CDR3 nucleotides: TGTGCCAGCAGCCGCACGGACAGGGCCTATGGCTACACCTTC. It encodes CASSRTDRAYGYTF.

The V and J genes are TRBV5-1 and TRBJ2-3, with 8 nucleotides matching TRBD2. Germline V gene data show CDR1 as SGHRS and CDR2 as YFSETQ. The CDR3 sequence is 16 residues long. After removal of 4 bases from V and 0 bases from J, the junction contained 7 bases not matched to a gene. CDR3 protein: CASSGLLAASTDTQYF. The CDR3 nucleotides are TGCGCCAGCAGCGGCCTACTAGCGGCTAGCACAGATACGCAGTATTTT.

V usage is TRBV9 and J usage is TRBJ2-1; 7 bases are a match to TRBD1. The J segment lost 0 bases and the V segment lost 3 bases, leaving 0 bases of the junction unmatched. Germline V lookup: CDR1 SGDLS, CDR2 YYNGEE. The CDR3 has 14 residues. Here the CDR3 reads CASSGQGSYNEQFF. The CDR3 bases are TGTGCCAGCAGCGGACAGGGCTCCTACAATGAGCAGTTCTTC.